This T cell receptor (beta chain) was captured in a study of blood T cell repertoires in COVID-19 (dated by TCRdb to 2020 to 2022). For the study in its entirety: Collaborator samples came from the United States, Italy and Spain and covered acute and convalescent phases of COVID-19. The material from the prospective study consisted of cDNA or gDNA derived from T cells, B-cell-depleted T cells, or PBMCs. Deeply sampled blood TCRbeta repertoires from subjects exposed to, actively infected with, or recovered from COVID-19 were included in the dataset. A freely available public database, intended as a resource for researchers studying the immune response to SARS-CoV-2, is where the repertoires were released. The samples were drawn from two sources: the first 160 participants of the ongoing ImmuneRACE study, and 1,000 to 1,500 subjects contributed by 6 global collaborators. Sample metadata almost always included a de-identified subject ID, COVID-19 status, age in years and sex. Where HLA class I and class II types were available, the types were taken from metadata supplied by the sample provider, not from assay-based typing. Points the paper makes about the study in general: The amount of clinical and demographic metadata varied by source and participant and was provided uncurated.

TCRbeta CDR3 regions were amplified from genomic DNA by means of the immunoSEQ Assay, a bias-controlled multiplex PCR. In the authors' own workflow: The number of nucleated cells in each sample was estimated by amplification of reference gene primers within the assay. To quantify the absolute abundance of each unique TCRbeta CDR3 rearrangement, sequence reads were collapsed and filtered. For each sample, productive Simpson clonality was calculated as the square root of Simpson's diversity index across productive rearrangements. TCRdb provides this immuneACCESS table in a form limited to in-frame rearrangements. Some clones are lacking; in checked studies, under half of them reflect an unresolved V gene, and why the rest are absent is not known. V, J and clone size are those of that table, while D and trimming were read from the DNA. The sample has 240,000 or so clones on record, approximately 86% of them singletons. Jointly, the top ten make up over 6% of the sample.

From V the trimming removes 4 bases and from J it removes 5 bases, while the gene matches leave 8 bases of the junction unaccounted for. Taken from cysteine to phenylalanine, the CDR3 has 15 residues. Here the CDR3 DNA is all that survives: 45 bases in frame from base 1. From the germline V gene (reference sequence), CDR1 is SGHNT and CDR2 is YYREEE. On this clone itself: No antigen is known for it. Base qualities are not recorded, but no much larger clone differs from it by a single base.

The collaborating institutions used their own protocols to collect whole blood in K2EDTA tubes. Collaborator samples were shipped for TCRbeta analysis as frozen whole blood, isolated PBMCs, or DNA extracted from either sample type. The receptor comes from a woman aged 70-85 years with active or convalescent COVID-19. The chain is made from TRBV5-4 and TRBJ2-7, with TRBD1 identical over 11 junction bases. What was sequenced was peripheral blood. The sequenced DNA: TGTGCCAGCAGCCCCCGGGACAGGGGGAACCACGAGCAGTACTTC. This encodes CASSPRDRGNHEQYF.